This T cell receptor (beta chain) was captured by sequencing in a study of blood T cell repertoires in COVID-19. Participant age was about 18 to 89 years, and participants resided in fewer than 30 US areas. Sequencing was performed with immunoSEQ multiplex PCR; in TCRdb, only in-frame clones are kept and a portion is missing. Here the sample spans about 290,000 clones, about nine tenths being singletons. The origin of this receptor is a woman aged 40 to 50 who had recovered from COVID-19. The source material was PBMCs or T cells enriched from blood (not recorded which).

CDR3 in DNA: TGTGCCAGCAGCTTTACTAACACCGGGGAGCTGTTTTTT. This encodes CASSFTNTGELFF. V is TRBV11-2 and J is TRBJ2-2; no clear D gene. V was shortened by 3 bases and J by 2 bases, with 4 bases between the two germline ends. Looked up from germline, CDR1 is SGHAT and CDR2 is FQNNGV. The CDR3 covers 13 residues. The full variable domain, in which reference TRBV11-2 and TRBJ2-2 provide the parts outside the CDR3, is EAGVAQSPRYKIIEKRQSVAFWCNPISGHATLYWYQQILGQGPKLLIQFQNNGVVDDSQLPKDRFSAERLKGVDSTLKIQPAKLEDSAVYLCASSFTNTGELFFGEGSRLTVL.